What follows are 24 T cell receptor beta chains derived from one specimen sequenced in a study of blood T cells in healthy people across ages. A second PCR, run for about 7 to 11 cycles, used a sample-barcoded 5' primer plus a J-beta primer mix. TCRdb re-called the 5' RACE reads through MiXCR, storing one row per CDR3 protein. The repertoire holds over 700,000 distinct CDR3 sequences, approximately 25% seen once, with 9.4% in the top ten. This same sample was also taken into another study, of T cells of mothers and their children.

The sequencing sample was made of blood. The receptor source for this set is a boy aged 10-17 years in good health.

CDR3 sequence reads: CASSQDPGRGNEKLFF. The CDR3, as DNA: TGTGCCAGCAGCCAAGATCCGGGCAGGGGAAATGAAAAACTGTTTTTT. This chain connects TRBV4-2 to TRBJ1-4; D may be TRBD1 (6 bases). Germline V gene lookup returns CDR1 LGHNA and CDR2 YNFKEQ. The length of the CDR3 is 16 residues. V lost 0 bases and J lost 5, with 13 bases in between.

This clonotype was seen a handful of times. This chain joins TRBV29-1 and TRBJ2-3; the match to TRBD2 covers 8 bases. The CDR3 loop spans 14 amino acids. CDR1 SQVTM and CDR2 ANQGSEA come from the germline V gene. With V trimmed by 4 bases and J by 3 bases, 6 bases remained unmatched. The CDR3 nucleotides read TGCAGCGTTGCGGGGGGGGTTGCGACAGATACGCAGTATTTT. Residues: CSVAGGVATDTQYF.

The chain joins TRBV3-1 to TRBJ2-1, with TRBD2 matching 9 bases. The CDR3 is 15 amino acids. Trimming at V came to 5 bases and at J to 7 bases, leaving 9 bases not matched to a gene. Germline CDR1 is LGHDT and CDR2 is YNNKEL (reference sequence). CDR3 region: CASSSKLAGSNEQFF. The CDR3 nucleotides are TGTGCCAGCAGCTCAAAGCTAGCGGGGAGTAATGAGCAGTTCTTC.

This clonotype showed up just a few times. The V gene is TRBV28, the J gene TRBJ2-1; TRBD2 agrees at 13 bases. Germline loops: CDR1 MDHEN, CDR2 SYDVKM. V was pared by 3 bases and J by 10 bases, with 6 bases of the junction left unmatched. The CDR3 has 15 amino acids. The CDR3 DNA is TGTGCCAGCAGTTTCCCTGGACTAGCGGGAGACGAGCAGTTCTTC. Amino acids: CASSFPGLAGDEQFF.

This clonotype was detected only a few times. This chain connects TRBV12-3 or TRBV12-4 to TRBJ1-1; a weak D match, TRBD1 (5 bases). The CDR3 totals 13 residues. The V gene lost 10 bases and the J gene lost 2 bases, with 14 bases spanning the gap. The CDR3 DNA is TGTGCCACCATCGGCGGGGGTAACACTGAAGCTTTCTTT. Its translation: CATIGGGNTEAFF.

The gene calls are TRBV4-1 and TRBJ2-3, with unresolved D. V shed 0 bases and J shed 4 bases, with 14 bases lying between them. This CDR3 is 16 amino acids long. CDR1 MGHRA and CDR2 YSYEKL come from the germline V gene. The CDR3 here is CASSQEKGSLSDTQYF. CDR3 DNA: TGCGCCAGCAGCCAAGAAAAAGGCAGCCTGTCAGATACGCAGTATTTT.

This clonotype was recorded a few times. V is TRBV20-1 and J is TRBJ2-7; TRBD2 aligns across 11 bases. The germline CDR1 and CDR2 sequences are DFQATT and SNEGSKA (reference sequence). CDR3 length: 14 amino acids. With 4 bases clipped from V and 5 bases from J, the junction kept 7 bases outside the gene matches. CDR3: CSATPGTSGNEQYF. In DNA, the CDR3 is TGCAGTGCTACGCCAGGGACTAGCGGAAACGAGCAGTACTTC.

V is TRBV7-9 and J is TRBJ2-7; no reliable D call. There are 13 residues in the CDR3. The germline V gene encodes CDR1 SEHNR and CDR2 FQNEAQ (reference sequence). V lost 4 bases to trimming and J lost 6 bases, with 13 bases between them. Written as DNA, the CDR3 is TGTGCCAGCAGCTACACACCCTCTAGCGAGCAGTACTTC. It specifies CASSYTPSSEQYF.

This clonotype was seen a handful of times. The J gene is TRBJ1-1, the V gene TRBV6-1, with no clear D. The germline V and J ends were trimmed by 1 base and 0 bases, with 9 bases remaining between them. CDR3 length: 15 amino acids. Germline CDR1 and CDR2: MNHNS and SASEGT. The CDR3 DNA reads as TGTGCCAGCAGTGAAGTCGTCGGCATGAACACTGAAGCTTTCTTT. This codes for CASSEVVGMNTEAFF.

The chain links TRBV25-1 to TRBJ2-5; TRBD2 matches at 7 bases. The germline V gene encodes CDR1 MGHDK and CDR2 SYGVNS. The CDR3 extends over 16 amino acids. The V and J ends lost 6 bases and 8 bases, in that order; junction bases with no gene match: 18. The CDR3 DNA reads TGTGCCAGCAGCCTAAAAAGCGGGGCCTTGGTTGGAACCCAGTACTTC. Its translation: CASSLKSGALVGTQYF.

The table lists this clonotype with a few counts. The rearrangement joins TRBV29-1 to TRBJ2-5, with D uncertain. Germline V gene sequence: CDR1 SQVTM, CDR2 ANQGSEA. The CDR3 runs to 12 residues. V gave up 5 bases and J gave up 7 bases, with 14 bases separating them. CDR3 in amino acids: CSVSPAKGTQYF. CDR3 nucleotide sequence: TGCAGCGTTTCCCCCGCGAAGGGGACCCAGTACTTC.

This rearrangement joins TRBV29-1 to TRBJ2-2; TRBD2 aligns across 8 bases. Germline V gives CDR1 SQVTM, CDR2 ANQGSEA. This CDR3 is 13 amino acids long. Trimming cost V 6 bases and J 4 bases; bases outside gene matches: 4. The CDR3 DNA follows: TGCAGCGTCAACGGGGGGGGCACCGGGGAGCTGTTTTTT. It encodes CSVNGGGTGELFF.

Turning to this clonotype: The junction shows a germline mismatch at one end, possibly a read error. This chain joins TRBV2 and TRBJ1-1; D not certain. Germline loops: CDR1 SNHLY, CDR2 FYNNEI. The CDR3 contains 14 residues. The CDR3 nucleotides are TGTGCCAGCTCCCCTCAATTGAGGAACACTGAGGCTTTCTTT. Its protein is CASSPQLRNTEAFF. Using reference TRBV2 and TRBJ1-1 for the parts outside the CDR3, the full variable domain is EPEVTQTPSHQVTQMGQEVILRCVPISNHLYFYWYRQILGQKVEFLVSFYNNEISEKSEIFDDQFSVERPDGSNFTLKIRSTKLEDSAMYFCASSPQLRNTEAFFGQGTRLTVV.

The V gene is TRBV9, the J gene TRBJ2-3; 11 bases fit TRBD2. V lost 3 bases, J lost 10 bases, and 10 bases stayed unmatched. Germline V gene data show CDR1 as SGDLS and CDR2 as YYNGEE. The CDR3 runs 15 residues. CDR3 loop: CASSEYSGGAPAQYF. The CDR3 bases are TGTGCCAGCAGCGAGTATAGCGGGGGGGCCCCTGCGCAGTATTTT.

V is TRBV5-6 and J is TRBJ2-1; 8 positions agree with TRBD2. Germline CDR1 SGHDT, CDR2 YYEEEE. Germline trimming cut 4 bases from V and 6 bases from J; bases unmatched to any gene: 12. CDR3 length: 16 residues. The CDR3 sequence: CASSPPGLGWGNEQFF. CDR3 DNA sequence: TGTGCCAGCAGCCCACCGGGACTAGGGTGGGGCAATGAGCAGTTCTTC.

This clonotype has more than one count but fewer than ten. The chain joins TRBV29-1 to TRBJ2-7; D is possibly TRBD1 (6 bases). The V end was cut by 7 bases, the J end by 6 bases, with 16 bases between. CDR1 and CDR2 from the germline V gene are SQVTM and ANQGSEA. The CDR3 spans 12 residues. Here the CDR3 reads CSAGGGSAEQYF. The CDR3 bases are TGCAGCGCTGGGGGCGGTTCGGCCGAGCAGTACTTC.

This chain links TRBV4-3 with TRBJ1-2; weak D call: TRBD1 (6 bases). This CDR3 spans 14 amino acids. Germline V gene data show CDR1 as LGHNA and CDR2 as YSLEER. The ends were cut back, 4 bases at V and 4 bases at J, with 13 bases in the middle. This CDR3 is CASSRAQGVYGYTF. The CDR3 DNA reads TGCGCCAGCAGCCGGGCACAGGGAGTCTATGGCTACACCTTC.

The chain is built from TRBV28 and TRBJ2-1; 7 bases are a match to TRBD1. The DNA end is more similar to TRBJ2-7, so the J call may be wrong. The V gene's germline CDR1 is MDHEN and CDR2 SYDVKM. This CDR3 contains 13 residues. The CDR3 DNA reads as TGTGCCAGCAATGGAGACAGGGTACACGAGCAGTACTTC. Residues: CASNGDRVHEQYF.

This clonotype was recorded a few times. This chain links TRBV2 with TRBJ2-7; 10 bases fit TRBD1. The V segment lost 6 bases and the J segment 2 bases; nucleotides outside the gene matches: 4. The CDR3 covers 14 residues. Germline CDR1 is SNHLY and CDR2 is FYNNEI. The CDR3 here is CASSRTGGTYEQYF. DNA for the CDR3: TGTGCCAGCAGCAGGACAGGGGGAACCTACGAGCAGTACTTC.

A few counts support this clonotype. The chain joins TRBV20-1 to TRBJ1-5; 7 bases map to TRBD1. There are 13 residues in the CDR3. V shed 7 bases, J shed 2 bases, and the junction held 5 bases outside the gene matches. CDR1 is DFQATT and CDR2 is SNEGSKA in the germline V gene (reference sequence). The chain's CDR3 is CSVRTGGNQPQHF. The CDR3 nucleotides read TGCAGTGTCCGTACAGGGGGCAATCAGCCCCAGCATTTT.

Only a few counts were recorded for this clonotype. The rearrangement uses TRBV9 and TRBJ2-1, with TRBD2 matching 9 bases. Germline assignment: CDR1 SGDLS and CDR2 YYNGEE. V lost 3 bases, J lost 5 bases, and 6 bases stayed unmatched. This CDR3 has 15 residues. The CDR3 reads CASSAVAGANNEQFF. Here the CDR3 DNA reads TGTGCCAGCAGCGCCGTAGCGGGGGCCAACAATGAGCAGTTCTTC.

V gene TRBV28 combines with J gene TRBJ2-7; 7 nucleotides line up with TRBD2. CDR1 MDHEN and CDR2 SYDVKM come from the germline V gene. After removal of 5 bases from V and 4 bases from J, the junction contained 20 bases not matched to a gene. There are 18 residues in the CDR3. This chain's CDR3 is CASSQTSPLGRGVYEQYF. CDR3 coding DNA: TGTGCCAGCAGTCAGACTAGCCCCTTGGGGAGAGGTGTTTACGAGCAGTACTTC.

The gene calls are TRBV5-1 and TRBJ2-7, with unresolved D. Per germline, CDR1 SGHRS and CDR2 YFSETQ. The V end was cut by 0 bases, the J end by 1 base, with 8 bases between. CDR3 length equals 14 residues. CDR3: CASSLVGDSYEQYF. In nucleotides, the CDR3 is TGCGCCAGCAGCTTGGTTGGGGATTCCTACGAGCAGTACTTC. The full variable domain, in which reference TRBV5-1 and TRBJ2-7 provide the parts outside the CDR3, is KAGVTQTPRYLIKTRGQQVTLSCSPISGHRSVSWYQQTPGQGLQFLFEYFSETQRNKGNFPGRFSGRQFSNSRSEMNVSTLELGDSALYLCASSLVGDSYEQYFGPGTRLTVT.

This clonotype was counted between two and nine times. The V and J genes are TRBV28 and TRBJ2-3, with 11 positions matching TRBD2. CDR1 and CDR2 from the germline V gene are MDHEN and SYDVKM. The CDR3 extends over 16 amino acids. With V trimmed by 5 bases and J by 2 bases, 6 bases remained unmatched. CDR3 in amino acids: CASSRRLAGITDTQYF. CDR3 DNA sequence: TGTGCCAGCAGTCGACGACTAGCGGGAATCACAGATACGCAGTATTTT. The whole variable domain, filled in from reference TRBV28 and TRBJ2-3, reads DVKVTQSSRYLVKRTGEKVFLECVQDMDHENMFWYRQDPGLGLRLIYFSYDVKMKEKGDIPEGYSVSREKKERFSLILESASTNQTSMYLCASSRRLAGITDTQYFGPGTRLTVL.